The rows below give T cell receptor beta chains drawn from one sample of a study of cytomegalovirus exposure and HLA in healthy donors. TCRdb keeps only in-frame clones here, not all; method: immunoSEQ multiplex PCR. The sample shows more than 250,000 clones, roughly 89% of them seen only once. Sequencing was done on a sample of PBMCs. These receptor sequences come from a woman under 30 in good health and CMV-seronegative. The CDR3 runs from the conserved cysteine through the conserved F or W. D genes are given only for firm matches. Size is stated for part of the rows, as once, few or many counts, or as a class when the clone is expanded.

J | D | V | size | CDR3 | DNA
TRBJ2-7 | TRBD2 | TRBV5-4 | NA | CASSPAASGGAQQYF | TGTGCCAGCAGCCCGGCGGCTAGCGGGGGGGCCCAGCAGTACTTC
TRBJ2-2 | TRBD2 | TRBV18 | NA | CASSPIKREFTGELFF | TGTGCCAGCTCCCCTATTAAGCGGGAGTTCACCGGGGAGCTGTTTTTT
TRBJ2-3 | TRBD1 | TRBV29-1 | NA | CSVEGGTGVTDTQYF | TGCAGCGTTGAGGGAGGGACAGGGGTCACAGATACGCAGTATTTT
TRBJ2-3 | NA | TRBV27 | NA | CASSVLQGTDTQYF | TGTGCCAGCAGCGTCCTACAGGGCACAGATACGCAGTATTTT
TRBJ1-1 | TRBD1 | TRBV27 | NA | CASSTRDRGRAFF | TGTGCCAGCAGTACCCGAGACAGGGGTCGGGCTTTCTTT
TRBJ2-7 | NA | TRBV4-3 | NA | CASSQETLRGEQYF | TGCGCCAGCAGCCAAGAAACGCTACGAGGCGAGCAGTACTTC
TRBJ1-5 | NA | TRBV7-8 | NA | CASSPGGNQPQHF | TGTGCCAGCAGCCCCGGGGGGAATCAGCCCCAGCATTTT
TRBJ1-1 | TRBD1 | TRBV6-5 | NA | CASRRGDRGRTEAFF | TGTGCCAGCAGACGGGGGGACAGGGGTCGGACTGAAGCTTTCTTT
TRBJ2-2 | TRBD2 | TRBV5-1 | NA | CASSAIPLAGVTGELFF | TGCGCCAGCAGCGCAATCCCACTAGCGGGAGTCACCGGGGAGCTGTTTTTT
TRBJ2-2 | TRBD2 | TRBV5-1 | NA | CASSKGLAGGTGELFF | TGCGCCAGCAGCAAGGGACTAGCGGGAGGCACCGGGGAGCTGTTTTTT
TRBJ2-7 | NA | TRBV18 | once | CASSPPYGGGYEQYF | TGTGCCAGCTCACCACCTTATGGGGGAGGATACGAGCAGTACTTC
TRBJ2-7 | TRBD1 | TRBV4-1 | NA | CASSHVIQGALEEGQYF | TGCGCCAGCAGCCATGTTATACAGGGGGCCCTTGAAGAAGGGCAGTACTTC
TRBJ2-2 | NA | TRBV7-2 | NA | CASSLFPGELFF | TGTGCCAGCAGCCTCTTTCCCGGGGAGCTGTTTTTT
TRBJ1-4 | NA | TRBV7-2 | NA | CASSLAANGEKLFF | TGTGCCAGCAGCTTAGCCGCGAACGGGGAAAAACTGTTTTTT
TRBJ2-5 | NA | TRBV7-2 | NA | CASSSGGTVQETQYF | TGTGCCAGCAGCTCGGGAGGGACAGTCCAAGAGACCCAGTACTTC
TRBJ2-1 | NA | TRBV5-6 | once | CASSPTGPYTTDNEQFF | TGTGCCAGCAGCCCTACAGGCCCATATACTACGGACAATGAGCAGTTCTTC
TRBJ1-3 | TRBD1 | TRBV5-1 | NA | CASSLVTGSGNTIYF | TGCGCCAGCAGCTTGGTGACAGGGTCTGGAAACACCATATATTTT
TRBJ2-2 | NA | TRBV21-1 | NA | CASTPWNGGGRDTGELFF | TGTGCCAGCACCCCTTGGAACGGCGGAGGAAGGGACACCGGGGAGCTGTTTTTT
TRBJ2-7 | NA | TRBV5-1 | NA | CASSGQATSYEQYF | TGCGCCAGCAGCGGACAAGCGACGTCCTACGAGCAGTACTTC
TRBJ2-1 | NA | TRBV27 | NA | CASSLSSNNEQFF | TGTGCCAGCAGTTTATCGAGTAACAATGAGCAGTTCTTC
TRBJ1-4 | TRBD1 | TRBV9 | NA | CASSSGQGNEKLFF | TGTGCCAGCAGCTCCGGACAGGGGAATGAAAAACTGTTTTTT
TRBJ2-1 | TRBD1 | TRBV7-2 | NA | CASSHGTGDVF | TGTGCCAGCAGCCACGGGACAGGGGATGTCTTC
TRBJ2-5 | TRBD1 | TRBV6-5 | NA | CASSYGTGEVETQYF | TGTGCCAGCAGTTACGGGACAGGGGAAGTGGAGACCCAGTACTTC
TRBJ2-7 | NA | TRBV5-1 | NA | CASSWQRGLSYEQYF | TGCGCCAGCAGCTGGCAAAGGGGCCTATCTTACGAGCAGTACTTC
TRBJ2-7 | TRBD2 | TRBV6-1 | NA | CASCAFLAASYEQYF | TGTGCCAGCTGCGCTTTTCTAGCGGCCTCCTACGAGCAGTACTTC
TRBJ2-7 | TRBD2 | TRBV5-1 | NA | CASRAGLAGDEQYF | TGCGCCAGCCGCGCGGGACTAGCGGGAGATGAGCAGTACTTC
TRBJ2-1 | TRBD1 | TRBV7-9 | NA | CASSLVGTGPYNEQFF | TGTGCCAGCAGCTTAGTCGGGACAGGGCCGTACAATGAGCAGTTCTTC
TRBJ2-7 | NA | TRBV4-3 | NA | CASSQRDGDYEQYF | TGCGCCAGCAGCCAGAGGGATGGGGATTACGAGCAGTACTTC
TRBJ2-7 | TRBD1 | TRBV18 | NA | CASSPNQGRGQNEQYF | TGTGCCAGCTCACCCAATCAAGGAAGGGGGCAGAACGAGCAGTACTTC
TRBJ2-4 | TRBD1 | TRBV19 | once | CASRGQGGNIQYF | TGTGCCAGTAGGGGACAGGGTGGAAACATTCAGTACTTC
TRBJ2-3 | TRBD2 | TRBV7-9 | NA | CASSVAGVSTDTQYF | TGTGCCAGCAGCGTAGCGGGAGTAAGCACAGATACGCAGTATTTT
TRBJ2-3 | NA | TRBV7-9 | NA | CASSLTGDPKTQYF | TGTGCCAGCAGCTTAACAGGAGATCCCAAAACGCAGTATTTT
TRBJ2-7 | NA | TRBV7-2 | NA | CASSSLRGYEQYF | TGTGCCAGCAGCTCCCTCCGGGGCTACGAGCAGTACTTC
TRBJ2-3 | TRBD1 | TRBV25-1 | once | CASSQPGQGTDTQYF | TGTGCCAGCAGTCAACCGGGACAGGGCACAGATACGCAGTATTTT
TRBJ2-7 | NA | TRBV7-2 | NA | CASSLGDRLYEQYF | TGTGCCAGCAGCTTAGGAGACAGGCTCTACGAGCAGTACTTC
TRBJ2-1 | NA | TRBV27 | NA | CASSGSGKGVEQFF | TGTGCCAGCAGTGGAAGCGGGAAGGGGGTTGAGCAGTTCTTC